Here is one T cell receptor (beta chain) with its context. The entry originates in a study of human T cells and chemical hapten exposure. Each CDR3 protein is one row after TCRdb ran MiXCR on the RACE reads. This table holds about 40,000 distinct CDR3 sequences, less than 3.5% found once. The length of the CDR3 is 16 residues. In germline, CDR1 is MNHEY, CDR2 SVGEGT. V was clipped by 6 bases and J by 0 bases; unmatched bases: 5. The sample's time point: patch test 2, 6 weeks after DPC sensitization. The treatment here: therapeutic diphenylcyclopropenone sensitization with weekly scalp DPC. Donors were 18 to 70-year-old alopecia patients suitable for DPC.

This TCR derives from a man aged 35 to 55 with alopecia areata. Some clones in this sample may be carry-over from other donors' samples. The chain uses TRBV6-2 or TRBV6-3 and TRBJ2-4; TRBD2 aligns across 10 bases. The sample here was whole blood, taken in connection with sensitization to the hapten diphenylcyclopropenone (DPC). CDR3 sequence: CASRPGLAVAKNIQYF. CDR3 nucleotide sequence: TGTGCCAGCAGACCCGGACTAGCGGTAGCCAAAAACATTCAGTACTTC.